This is a list of T cell receptor beta chains from one sample in a study of molecular identifiers for immune sequencing clone quantification. TCRdb called the PCR reads again in MiXCR, with one record for every CDR3 protein. Seen here are about 320,000 distinct CDR3 sequences, about 23% observed once, and the top ten hold around 0.74%. The source material was naive CD8+ T cells from blood, with Jurkat cell RNA spiked in. These receptors originate from a human donor in good health. Some libraries in this study had Jurkat cell RNA spiked in. CDR3s include the opening cysteine and the closing phenylalanine or tryptophan. A D gene is named only where the DNA matches it firmly. Clone size appears in some rows only: once, few, many, or a class for an expanded clone.

size	D	V	length	J	CDR3	DNA
many	TRBD1	TRBV6-5	14	TRBJ2-7	CASSYGTGGDEQYF	TGTGCCAGCAGTTACGGGACAGGGGGTGACGAGCAGTACTTC
few	.	TRBV4-3	15	TRBJ2-2	CASSTNAANTGELFF	TGCGCCAGCAGCACTAACGCAGCAAACACCGGGGAGCTGTTTTTT
few	TRBD1	TRBV6-1	15	TRBJ1-3	CASSDYRGSGNTIYF	TGTGCCAGCAGTGACTACAGGGGGTCTGGAAACACCATATATTTT
.	TRBD2	TRBV6-5	14	TRBJ2-1	CASSYGTSGNEQFF	TGTGCCAGCAGTTACGGAACTAGCGGCAATGAGCAGTTCTTC
.	.	TRBV4-1	14	TRBJ2-7	CASSQVVSSWEQYF	TGCGCCAGCAGCCAAGTTGTTTCGTCGTGGGAGCAGTACTTC
.	.	TRBV6-6	13	TRBJ1-5	CASRAITNQPQHF	TGTGCCAGCAGAGCGATAACTAATCAGCCCCAGCATTTT
many	.	TRBV24-1	16	TRBJ2-3	CATSEDSLGSTDTQYF	TGTGCCACCAGTGAAGACTCCCTAGGAAGCACAGATACGCAGTATTTT
few	TRBD1	TRBV2	14	TRBJ1-4	CASSDPGGREKLFF	TGTGCCAGCAGTGATCCAGGGGGAAGAGAAAAACTGTTTTTT
.	.	TRBV7-2	16	TRBJ2-2	CASSPWAGANTGELFF	TGTGCCAGCAGCCCTTGGGCGGGTGCGAACACCGGGGAGCTGTTTTTT
many	.	TRBV7-2	12	TRBJ2-3	CASNLDEDTQYF	TGTGCCAGCAACCTTGACGAAGATACGCAGTATTTT
many	TRBD1	TRBV12-3/TRBV12-4	13	TRBJ1-5	CASRGQGNQPQHF	TGTGCCAGCAGGGGACAGGGCAATCAGCCCCAGCATTTT
few	.	TRBV27	15	TRBJ1-1	CASISGRGAGVEAFF	TGTGCCAGCATTTCAGGTCGGGGGGCAGGGGTTGAAGCTTTCTTT
.	TRBD1	TRBV28	16	TRBJ2-5	CASSPNYRGPQETQYF	TGTGCCAGCAGTCCAAATTACAGGGGCCCTCAAGAGACCCAGTACTTC
few	.	TRBV20-1	13	TRBJ1-1	CSARSDTNTEAFF	TGCAGTGCTAGGTCCGATACGAACACTGAAGCTTTCTTT
.	TRBD1	TRBV2	15	TRBJ2-5	CAGSEGQGAAETQYF	TGTGCCGGCAGTGAGGGTCAGGGGGCGGCGGAGACCCAGTACTTC
.	.	TRBV7-9	15	TRBJ2-3	CASSLVGSSSDTQYF	TGTGCCAGCAGCTTAGTTGGTAGCAGCTCAGATACGCAGTATTTT
.	TRBD1	TRBV29-1	13	TRBJ2-3	CSATGATTDTQYF	TGCAGCGCAACAGGGGCCACCACAGATACGCAGTATTTT
.	.	TRBV5-1	13	TRBJ2-7	CASSPEQSYEQYF	TGCGCCAGCAGCCCCGAACAGAGCTACGAGCAGTACTTC
.	.	TRBV13	16	TRBJ2-2	CASSLKGVTGIGELFF	TGTGCCAGCAGCCTCAAGGGGGTCACGGGAATCGGGGAGCTGTTTTTT
many	.	TRBV24-1	13	TRBJ1-5	CATEGGGNQPQHF	TGTGCCACCGAGGGAGGAGGCAATCAGCCCCAGCATTTT
.	TRBD2	TRBV4-3	15	TRBJ2-7	CASSPGGRSSYEQYF	TGCGCCAGCAGCCCGGGGGGACGGAGCTCCTACGAGCAGTACTTC
few	.	TRBV4-1	18	TRBJ1-2	CASSQERRMDITNYGYTF	TGCGCCAGCAGCCAAGAACGAAGAATGGACATAACTAACTATGGCTACACCTTC
many	.	TRBV27	13	TRBJ1-5	CASSLYRGQPQHF	TGTGCCAGCAGTTTATATAGGGGTCAGCCCCAGCATTTT
.	TRBD2	TRBV9	16	TRBJ2-3	CASSVSAGLVPDTQYF	TGTGCCAGCAGCGTTTCAGCGGGACTAGTTCCCGATACGCAGTATTTT
.	.	TRBV20-1	13	TRBJ2-5	CSARDRGWEPQYF	TGCAGTGCTAGAGACAGGGGATGGGAGCCCCAGTACTTC
many	.	TRBV6-2/TRBV6-3	12	TRBJ2-7	CASSSGIYEQYF	TGTGCCAGCAGTTCCGGAATCTACGAGCAGTACTTC
few	.	TRBV30	14	TRBJ2-7	CAWSVGIGEYEQYF	TGTGCCTGGAGTGTCGGAATCGGGGAATACGAGCAGTACTTC
.	TRBD1	TRBV4-3	15	TRBJ2-7	CDSSQEGQGAYEQYF	TGCGACAGCAGCCAAGAGGGACAGGGAGCCTACGAGCAGTACTTC
few	.	TRBV7-9	15	TRBJ2-5	CASSLAGRHQETQYF	TGTGCCAGCAGCTTAGCGGGCCGGCACCAAGAGACCCAGTACTTC
many	TRBD1	TRBV7-9	15	TRBJ2-5	CASSLDRGERETQYF	TGTGCCAGCAGCTTAGACAGGGGAGAAAGAGAGACCCAGTACTTC
few	.	TRBV7-9	14	TRBJ2-2	CASSHRDTTGELFF	TGTGCCAGCAGCCACCGGGACACCACCGGGGAGCTGTTTTTT
.	TRBD1	TRBV11-2	16	TRBJ2-3	CASSPPKGQGANTQYF	TGTGCCAGCAGCCCGCCCAAGGGGCAGGGGGCAAATACGCAGTATTTT
many	.	TRBV3-1	15	TRBJ1-1	CASSQLRDIGTEAFF	TGTGCCAGCAGCCAACTCCGGGACATTGGGACTGAAGCTTTCTTT
.	.	TRBV11-2	15	TRBJ2-1	CAGSLASGLYNEQFF	TGTGCCGGCAGCTTAGCATCAGGGCTCTACAATGAGCAGTTCTTC
many	TRBD2	TRBV20-1	18	TRBJ2-3	CSARSPTSGSVWTDTQYF	TGCAGTGCTAGATCGCCGACTAGCGGGAGCGTATGGACAGATACGCAGTATTTT
once	TRBD1	TRBV19	17	TRBJ2-1	CASSLRMGQGIWNEQFF	TGTGCCAGTAGTCTACGGATGGGACAGGGGATTTGGAATGAGCAGTTCTTC
.	.	TRBV7-8	14	TRBJ1-1	CASRSRQENTEAFF	TGTGCCAGCAGATCGAGACAGGAAAACACTGAAGCTTTCTTT
many	.	TRBV7-6	13	TRBJ1-1	CASSGGANTEAFF	TGTGCCAGCAGCGGGGGGGCGAACACTGAAGCTTTCTTT
.	.	TRBV7-9	16	TRBJ2-7	CASSPGLGAQGYEQYF	TGTGCCAGCAGCCCTGGGTTGGGGGCGCAGGGCTACGAGCAGTACTTC
few	TRBD2	TRBV30	15	TRBJ2-5	CAWNPGTSGQETQYF	TGTGCCTGGAATCCCGGGACTAGCGGTCAAGAGACCCAGTACTTC
few	TRBD1	TRBV13	16	TRBJ2-5	CASTILGDRGQETQYF	TGTGCCAGCACCATCCTTGGCGACAGGGGACAAGAGACCCAGTACTTC
many	TRBD2	TRBV7-2	15	TRBJ2-5	CASSRLAESQETQYF	TGTGCCAGCAGCAGACTAGCGGAGAGCCAAGAGACCCAGTACTTC
.	.	TRBV19	14	TRBJ2-4	CASSIGGYAGIQYF	TGTGCCAGTAGTATAGGCGGCTACGCCGGCATTCAGTACTTC
.	.	TRBV7-9	15	TRBJ2-2	CASSLGRSLTGELFF	TGTGCCAGCAGCTTAGGCAGGTCGCTCACCGGGGAGCTGTTTTTT
.	TRBD2	TRBV4-3	15	TRBJ2-3	CASSRLAGAIDTQYF	TGCGCCAGCAGCCGCCTAGCGGGAGCGATAGATACGCAGTATTTT
few	.	TRBV28	17	TRBJ2-2	CASSLTRGTTGTGELFF	TGTGCCAGCAGTTTAACCCGAGGCACGACGGGCACCGGGGAGCTGTTTTTT
.	.	TRBV30	14	TRBJ2-2	CAWNFGGNTGELFF	TGTGCCTGGAATTTTGGGGGTAACACCGGGGAGCTGTTTTTT
.	TRBD1	TRBV12-3/TRBV12-4	14	TRBJ2-5	CASRSGGGQETQYF	TGTGCCAGCAGATCAGGGGGCGGGCAAGAGACCCAGTACTTC
.	.	TRBV12-3/TRBV12-4	16	TRBJ2-2	CASSPPTGRGTGELFF	TGTGCCAGCAGTCCCCCGACGGGTCGTGGCACCGGGGAGCTGTTTTTT
many	.	TRBV5-5	16	TRBJ1-3	CASSLEGDLSGNTIYF	TGTGCCAGCAGCTTGGAGGGGGACCTCTCTGGAAACACCATATATTTT
.	.	TRBV20-1	14	TRBJ2-7	CSANPSDRYYEQYF	TGCAGTGCTAACCCCTCGGACAGATACTACGAGCAGTACTTC
many	.	TRBV12-3/TRBV12-4	15	TRBJ1-1	CASSLGPPPGAEAFF	TGTGCCAGCAGTTTAGGTCCTCCCCCTGGGGCTGAAGCTTTCTTT
many	TRBD2	TRBV20-1	15	TRBJ2-3	CSASATSGSTDTQYF	TGCAGTGCTAGCGCGACTAGCGGATCCACAGATACGCAGTATTTT
.	.	TRBV10-3	14	TRBJ1-1	CAISEPGARTEAFF	TGTGCCATCAGTGAGCCGGGGGCCAGAACTGAAGCTTTCTTT